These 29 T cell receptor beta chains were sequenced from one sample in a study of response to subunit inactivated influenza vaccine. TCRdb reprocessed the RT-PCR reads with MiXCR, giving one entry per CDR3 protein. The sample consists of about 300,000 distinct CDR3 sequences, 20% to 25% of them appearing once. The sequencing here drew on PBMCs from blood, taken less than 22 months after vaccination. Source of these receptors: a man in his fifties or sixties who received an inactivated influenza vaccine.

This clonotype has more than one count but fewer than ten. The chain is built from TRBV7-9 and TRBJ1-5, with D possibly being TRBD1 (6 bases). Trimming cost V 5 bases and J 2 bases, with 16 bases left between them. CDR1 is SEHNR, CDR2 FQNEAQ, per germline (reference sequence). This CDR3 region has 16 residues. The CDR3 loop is CASSPPGAGRNQPQHF. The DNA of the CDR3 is TGTGCCAGCAGCCCACCAGGGGCGGGTCGCAATCAGCCCCAGCATTTT.

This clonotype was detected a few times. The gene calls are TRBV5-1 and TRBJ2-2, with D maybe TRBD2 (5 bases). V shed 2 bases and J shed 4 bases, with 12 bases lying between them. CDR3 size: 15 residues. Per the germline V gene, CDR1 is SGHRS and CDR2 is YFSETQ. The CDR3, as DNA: TGCGCCAGCAGCTTAAACAACGCGGGCACCGGGGAGCTGTTTTTT. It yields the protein CASSLNNAGTGELFF.

The DNA for the CDR3 is TGCGCCAGCAGCTTGGTTGGACAGGGTATCGACGAGCAGTACTTC. It specifies CASSLVGQGIDEQYF. The chain links TRBV5-1 to TRBJ2-7, with 8 bases fitting TRBD1. V lost 0 bases and J lost 5; bases outside the gene matches: 7. The CDR3 contains 15 residues. The germline V gene has CDR1 SGHRS and CDR2 YFSETQ.

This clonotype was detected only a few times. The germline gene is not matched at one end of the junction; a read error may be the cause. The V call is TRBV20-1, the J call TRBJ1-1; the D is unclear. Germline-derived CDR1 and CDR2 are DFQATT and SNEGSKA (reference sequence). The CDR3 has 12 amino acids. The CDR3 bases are TGCAGTGCTGATGTCCGTAACACGGAAGCTTTCTTT. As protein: CSADVRNTEAFF.

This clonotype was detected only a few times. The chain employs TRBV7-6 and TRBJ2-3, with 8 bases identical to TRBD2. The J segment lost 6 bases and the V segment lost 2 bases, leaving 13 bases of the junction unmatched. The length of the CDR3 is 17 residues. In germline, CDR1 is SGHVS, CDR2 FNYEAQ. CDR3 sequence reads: CASSLRAGGLVVDTQYF. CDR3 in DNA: TGTGCCAGCAGCTTAAGGGCGGGAGGCCTCGTAGTTGATACGCAGTATTTT.

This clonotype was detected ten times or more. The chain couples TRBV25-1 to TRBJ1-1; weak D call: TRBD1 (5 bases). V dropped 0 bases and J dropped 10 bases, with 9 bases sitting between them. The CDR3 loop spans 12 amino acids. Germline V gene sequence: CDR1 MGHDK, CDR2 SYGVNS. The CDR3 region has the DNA TGTGCCAGCAGTGAATATGGGGGTGGAGCTTTCTTT. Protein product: CASSEYGGGAFF.

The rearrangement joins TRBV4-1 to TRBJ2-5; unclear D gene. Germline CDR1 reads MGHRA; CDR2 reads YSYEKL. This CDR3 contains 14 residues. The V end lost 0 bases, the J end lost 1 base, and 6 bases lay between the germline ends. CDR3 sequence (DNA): TGCGCCAGCAGCCAAGATCGTTTCCAAGAGACCCAGTACTTC. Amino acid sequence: CASSQDRFQETQYF.

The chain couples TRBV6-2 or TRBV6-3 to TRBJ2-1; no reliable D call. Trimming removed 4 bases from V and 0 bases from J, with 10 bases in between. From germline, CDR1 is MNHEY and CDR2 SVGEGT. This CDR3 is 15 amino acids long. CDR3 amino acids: CASSSDGSSYNEQFF. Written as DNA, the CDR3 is TGTGCCAGCAGTTCGGACGGATCCTCCTACAATGAGCAGTTCTTC.

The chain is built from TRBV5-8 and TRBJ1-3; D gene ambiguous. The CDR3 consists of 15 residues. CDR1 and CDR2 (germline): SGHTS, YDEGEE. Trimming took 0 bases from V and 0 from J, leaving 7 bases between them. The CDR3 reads CASSLGTVSGNTIYF. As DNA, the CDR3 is TGTGCCAGCAGCTTGGGGACGGTCTCTGGAAACACCATATATTTT.

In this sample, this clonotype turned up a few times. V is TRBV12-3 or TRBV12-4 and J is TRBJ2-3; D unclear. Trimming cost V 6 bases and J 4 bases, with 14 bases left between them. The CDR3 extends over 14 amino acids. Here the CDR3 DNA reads TGTGCCAGCAGCCCCCAAAGTAGCTCAGATACGCAGTATTTT. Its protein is CASSPQSSSDTQYF.

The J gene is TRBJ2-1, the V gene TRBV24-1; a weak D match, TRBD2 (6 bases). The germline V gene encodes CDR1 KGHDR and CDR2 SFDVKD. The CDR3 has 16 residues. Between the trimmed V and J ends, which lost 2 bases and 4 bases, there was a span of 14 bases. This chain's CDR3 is CATSDSDELAYNEQFF. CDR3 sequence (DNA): TGTGCCACCAGTGATTCGGACGAACTAGCATACAATGAGCAGTTCTTC.

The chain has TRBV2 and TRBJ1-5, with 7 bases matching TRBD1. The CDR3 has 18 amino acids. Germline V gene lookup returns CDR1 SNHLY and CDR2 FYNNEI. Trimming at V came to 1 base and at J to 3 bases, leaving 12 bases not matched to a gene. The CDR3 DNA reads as TGTGCCAGCAGTGAAGACGACAGGGCCAGTTGGTTCAATCAGCCCCAGCATTTT. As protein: CASSEDDRASWFNQPQHF.

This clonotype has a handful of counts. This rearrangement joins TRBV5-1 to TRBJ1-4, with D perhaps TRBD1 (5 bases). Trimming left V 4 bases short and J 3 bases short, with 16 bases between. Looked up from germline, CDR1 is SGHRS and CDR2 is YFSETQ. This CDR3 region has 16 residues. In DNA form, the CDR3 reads TGCGCCAGCAGCCAGGGACTTCTTATGGCTAATGAAAAACTGTTTTTT. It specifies CASSQGLLMANEKLFF.

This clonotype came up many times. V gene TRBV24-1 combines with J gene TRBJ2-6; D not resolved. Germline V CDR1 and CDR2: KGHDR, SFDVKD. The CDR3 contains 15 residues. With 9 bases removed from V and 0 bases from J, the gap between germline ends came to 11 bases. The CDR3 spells CATGELSSGANVLTF. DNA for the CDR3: TGTGCCACCGGCGAACTGAGCTCTGGGGCCAACGTCCTGACTTTC.

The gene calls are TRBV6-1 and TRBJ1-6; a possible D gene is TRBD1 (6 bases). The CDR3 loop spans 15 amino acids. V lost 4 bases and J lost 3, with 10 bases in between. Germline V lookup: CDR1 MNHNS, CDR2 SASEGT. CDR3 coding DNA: TGTGCCAGCAGTGGCGGGACACTCTATAATTCACCCCTCCACTTT. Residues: CASSGGTLYNSPLHF.

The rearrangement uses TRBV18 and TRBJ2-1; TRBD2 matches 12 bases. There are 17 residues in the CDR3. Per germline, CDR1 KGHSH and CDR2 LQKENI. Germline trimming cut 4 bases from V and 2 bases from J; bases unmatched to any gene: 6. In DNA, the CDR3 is TGTGCCAGCTCACAAGGACTAGCGGGGCTGCCCTACAATGAGCAGTTCTTC. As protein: CASSQGLAGLPYNEQFF. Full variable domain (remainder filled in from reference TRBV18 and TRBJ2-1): NAGVMQNPRHLVRRRGQEARLRCSPMKGHSHVYWYRQLPEEGLKFMVYLQKENIIDESGMPKERFSAEFPKEGPSILRIQQVVRGDSAAYFCASSQGLAGLPYNEQFFGPGTRLTVL.

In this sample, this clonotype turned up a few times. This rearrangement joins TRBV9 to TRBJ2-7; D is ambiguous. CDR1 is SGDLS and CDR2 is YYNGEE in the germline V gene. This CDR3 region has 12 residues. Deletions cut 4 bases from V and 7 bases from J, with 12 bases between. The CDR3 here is CASSSSPREQYF. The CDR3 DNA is TGTGCCAGCAGCTCCTCCCCCAGGGAGCAGTACTTC.

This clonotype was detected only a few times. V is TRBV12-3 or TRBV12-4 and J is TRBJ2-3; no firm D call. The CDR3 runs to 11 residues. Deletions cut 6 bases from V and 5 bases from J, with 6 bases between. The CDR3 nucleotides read TGTGCCAGCAGCTCCGGAGATACGCAGTATTTT. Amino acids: CASSSGDTQYF.

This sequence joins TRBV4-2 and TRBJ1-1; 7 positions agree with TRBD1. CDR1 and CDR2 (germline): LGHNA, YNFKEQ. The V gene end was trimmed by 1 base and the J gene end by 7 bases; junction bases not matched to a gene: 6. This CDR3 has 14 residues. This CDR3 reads CASSQVGQGVEAFF. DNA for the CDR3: TGTGCCAGCAGCCAAGTCGGGCAGGGGGTTGAAGCTTTCTTT.

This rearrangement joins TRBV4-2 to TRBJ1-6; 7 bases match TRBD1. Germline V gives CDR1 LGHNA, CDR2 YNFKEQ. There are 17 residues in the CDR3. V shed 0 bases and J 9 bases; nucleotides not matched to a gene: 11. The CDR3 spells CASSQDSMTGQGSPLHF. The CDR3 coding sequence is TGTGCCAGCAGCCAAGATTCTATGACAGGGCAGGGTTCACCCCTCCACTTT.

The CDR3 loop reads CSAYSGLAGGTEQFF. CDR3 nucleotide sequence: TGCAGTGCTTACTCCGGACTAGCGGGGGGGACTGAGCAGTTCTTC. The genes are TRBV20-1 and TRBJ2-1, with 15 nucleotides matching TRBD2. Unmatched junction bases numbered 8, after V lost 5 bases and J lost 9 bases. The germline V gene encodes CDR1 DFQATT and CDR2 SNEGSKA (reference sequence). There are 15 residues in the CDR3.

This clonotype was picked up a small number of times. CDR3 amino acids: CAWTVGGGHNQPQHF. The CDR3 region has the DNA TGTGCCTGGACCGTAGGGGGGGGACATAATCAGCCCCAGCATTTT. The chain joins TRBV30 to TRBJ1-5; tentative D call: TRBD1 (6 bases). Deletions cut 4 bases from V and 4 bases from J, with 17 bases between. The CDR3 has 15 amino acids. Germline CDR1 reads GTSNPN; CDR2 reads SVGIG (reference sequence).

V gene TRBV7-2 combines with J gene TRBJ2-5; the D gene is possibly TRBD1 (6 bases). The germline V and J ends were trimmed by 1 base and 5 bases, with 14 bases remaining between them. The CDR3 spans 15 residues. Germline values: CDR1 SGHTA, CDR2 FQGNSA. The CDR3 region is CASSLGSGVEETQYF. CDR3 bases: TGTGCCAGCAGCTTAGGTTCAGGGGTAGAGGAGACCCAGTACTTC.

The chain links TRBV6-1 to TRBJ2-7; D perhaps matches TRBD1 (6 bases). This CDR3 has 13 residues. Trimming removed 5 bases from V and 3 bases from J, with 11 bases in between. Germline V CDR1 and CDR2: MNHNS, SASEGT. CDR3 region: CASSPMTGYEQYF. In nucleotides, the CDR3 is TGTGCCAGCAGTCCTATGACAGGCTACGAGCAGTACTTC.

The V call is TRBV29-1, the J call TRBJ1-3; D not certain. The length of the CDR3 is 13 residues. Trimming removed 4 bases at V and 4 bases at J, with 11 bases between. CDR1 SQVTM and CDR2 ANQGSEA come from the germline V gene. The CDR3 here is CSVAHRLGNTIYF. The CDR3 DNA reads TGCAGCGTTGCCCACAGACTCGGAAACACCATATATTTT.

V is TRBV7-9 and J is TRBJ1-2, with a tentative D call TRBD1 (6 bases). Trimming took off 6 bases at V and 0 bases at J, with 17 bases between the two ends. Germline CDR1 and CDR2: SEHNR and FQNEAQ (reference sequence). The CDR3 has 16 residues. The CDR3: CASRLPGQFPNYGYTF. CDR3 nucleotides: TGTGCCAGCAGACTACCCGGACAGTTCCCTAACTATGGCTACACCTTC.

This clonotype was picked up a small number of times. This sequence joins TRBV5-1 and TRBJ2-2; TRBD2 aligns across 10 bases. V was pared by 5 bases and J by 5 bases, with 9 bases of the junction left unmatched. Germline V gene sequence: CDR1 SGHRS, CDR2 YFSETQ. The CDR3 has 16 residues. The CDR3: CASSNPSGGTTGELFF. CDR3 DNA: TGCGCCAGCAGTAATCCTAGCGGGGGTACGACCGGGGAGCTGTTTTTT.

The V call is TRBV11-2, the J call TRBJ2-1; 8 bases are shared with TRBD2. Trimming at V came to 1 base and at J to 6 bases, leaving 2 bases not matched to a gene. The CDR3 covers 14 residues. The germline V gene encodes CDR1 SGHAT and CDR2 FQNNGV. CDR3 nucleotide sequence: TGTGCCAGCAGCTTAGGGGGACTAGTCAATGAGCAGTTCTTC. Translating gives CASSLGGLVNEQFF.

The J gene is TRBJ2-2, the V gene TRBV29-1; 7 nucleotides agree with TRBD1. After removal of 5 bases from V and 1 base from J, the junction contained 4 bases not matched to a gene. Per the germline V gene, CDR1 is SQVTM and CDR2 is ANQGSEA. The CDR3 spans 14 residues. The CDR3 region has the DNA TGCAGCGTTCTCGGGACAGAGAACACCGGGGAGCTGTTTTTT. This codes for CSVLGTENTGELFF.